Listed here are 3 T cell receptor beta chains from one sample, sequenced in a study of T cells after posttransplantation cyclophosphamide. The data were produced by immunoSEQ multiplex PCR, yet TCRdb's version contains in-frame clones alone and is incomplete. Reported are 9,500 to 15,000 clones, none seen only once; the ten largest carry approximately 6.8%. The sequenced material came from PBMCs. The source is a woman aged 40 to 50 in good health, CMV-negative, and a related stem cell transplant donor.

This clone was seen ten or more times. V gene TRBV4-2 combines with J gene TRBJ1-2, with 9 nucleotides matching TRBD1. CDR3 length: 16 residues. CDR1 and CDR2 (germline): LGHNA, YNFKEQ. The V and J ends lost 0 bases and 3 bases, in that order; junction bases with no gene match: 5. The CDR3: CASSQEPGQGYYGYTF. The CDR3 nucleotides are TGTGCCAGCAGCCAAGAGCCGGGACAGGGATACTATGGCTACACCTTC.

This clone was seen ten or more times. The identical CDR3 is also encoded by other nucleotide sequences in the sample. The CDR3 DNA reads as TGCGCCAGCAGCTCCGGGACAGGGAGGGAGACCCAGTACTTC. Its translation is CASSSGTGRETQYF. The gene calls are TRBV5-1 and TRBJ2-5; 9 nucleotides line up with TRBD1. The CDR3 runs 14 residues. Germline CDR1 and CDR2: SGHRS and YFSETQ. Trimming removed 3 bases from V and 5 bases from J; junction bases left unmatched: 5. Drawing the rest from reference TRBV5-1 and TRBJ2-5, the complete variable domain is KAGVTQTPRYLIKTRGQQVTLSCSPISGHRSVSWYQQTPGQGLQFLFEYFSETQRNKGNFPGRFSGRQFSNSRSEMNVSTLELGDSALYLCASSSGTGRETQYFGPGTRLLVL.

There are many counts of this clone. The chain combines TRBV2 with TRBJ2-7; a possible D gene is TRBD1 (5 bases). The length of the CDR3 is 13 residues. The V gene's germline CDR1 is SNHLY and CDR2 FYNNEI. V lost 4 bases to trimming and J lost 2 bases, with 9 bases between them. In DNA, the CDR3 is TGTGCCAGCAGTGGGACACTTCCCTACGAGCAGTACTTC. The encoded protein is CASSGTLPYEQYF.